This T cell receptor beta chain came from a study of CXCR3-negative and CXCR3-positive naive CD8 T cells. Turning to the study itself: Every library held about 1.5 +/- 0.3 million TRB reads, and the total came to approximately 140 million.

The study sorted every CD8+ T cell subset in triplicate at approximately 300,000 cells each. UMI labels and 5' RACE were used to prepare the TRB cDNA libraries. From the 5' RACE reads, TCRdb lists one entry per CDR3 protein and no DNA. The data include thousands of distinct CDR3 sequences; the top ten clones carry around 1.5%. The CDR3 covers 17 residues. Germline assignment: CDR1 SGDLS and CDR2 YYNGEE. Study-wide results and caveats: Memory CD8+ T cell repertoires were far less diverse than both naive subsets. Cryopreserved cells partially lost CXCR3 expression, and fresh PBMCs were used in most assays. CXCR3-positive naive cells had more hydrophobic TRB CDR3s than CXCR3-negative naive cells.

Its frequency marks this clonotype as medium-sized. The antigen remains undetermined. Sequenced material: naive CXCR3+ CD8+ T cells from blood. The subset is: CD45RO-CCR7+CD27+CD95- naive CD8+ T cells expressing CXCR3 (TNR3+). The chain recombines TRBV9 with TRBJ2-2; no DNA is available, so the TRBD2 call from TCRdb remains unchecked. The sequence derives from a human donor in good health. Some clones in this sample may be carry-over from other donors' samples. The chain's CDR3 is CASSVGGRTRSTGELFF.